This T cell receptor beta chain was observed in a study of a mutant IDH1 vaccine in newly diagnosed glioma. Study outcomes and limitations: Altogether, 93.3% of patients exhibited vaccine-induced immune responses.

A word on this clone: Its specificity is unknown.

Time point defined: baseline, week 1 (first vaccination visit). Treatment noted: pre-vaccination baseline after standard-of-care therapy. Donors had new WHO grade 3 or 4 IDH1-mutant, ATRX-lost astrocytomas. Measured with immunoSEQ multiplex PCR; TCRdb has only the in-frame clones, and not every one. The sample records about 34,000 clones, about 80% being singletons. Sequencing used peripheral blood mononuclear cells (PBMCs), obtained from a glioma patient treated with radiotherapy, temozolomide or both. This receptor was identified in a man between 45 and 60 years old with glioma. Some clones in this sample may be carry-over from other donors' samples.

CDR3 in DNA: TGTGCCAGCTCCCCTGGACAGGGGCCCTACGAGCAGTACTTC. It specifies CASSPGQGPYEQYF. The gene calls are TRBV18 and TRBJ2-7, with 9 bases matching TRBD1. Germline loops: CDR1 KGHSH, CDR2 LQKENI. V dropped 6 bases and J dropped 2; count of bases not matched to a gene: 5. The CDR3 runs 14 residues.